The 22 T cell receptor beta chains reported below all come from one sample, sequenced in a study of blood T cells in healthy people across ages. It was with a sample-barcoded 5' primer and a J-beta primer mix that a second PCR of roughly 7 to 12 cycles was run. TCRdb re-called the 5' RACE reads with MiXCR, one entry per CDR3 protein. The profile shows over 1.5 million distinct CDR3 sequences, around half of them singletons. The sequenced material came from blood. The receptors originated from a woman aged 35 to 49 in good health.

This sequence joins TRBV3-1 and TRBJ2-1, with TRBD1 identical over 8 bases. The CDR3 consists of 16 residues. V lost 4 bases and J lost 1; bases outside the gene matches: 6. Germline V gives CDR1 LGHDT, CDR2 YNNKEL (reference sequence). CDR3 sequence reads: CASSLGWTGSYNEQFF. CDR3 sequence (DNA): TGTGCCAGCAGCCTGGGGTGGACAGGGTCCTACAATGAGCAGTTCTTC.

This clonotype was recorded a few times. V is TRBV12-3 or TRBV12-4 and J is TRBJ2-1; 13 positions agree with TRBD2. V gave up 5 bases and J gave up 1 base; unmatched junction bases: 5. The CDR3 runs to 17 residues. The CDR3 is CASSQQGLAGSYNEQFF. In DNA, the CDR3 is TGTGCCAGCAGTCAACAGGGACTAGCGGGGTCCTACAATGAGCAGTTCTTC.

This clonotype was counted only a few times. The rearrangement joins TRBV9 to TRBJ2-1; TRBD2 aligns across 7 bases. Trimming at V came to 0 bases and at J to 9 bases, leaving 9 bases not matched to a gene. CDR1 and CDR2 (germline): SGDLS, YYNGEE. This CDR3 is built from 15 residues. CDR3 nucleotides: TGTGCCAGCAGCGTAGCTACCGGGGGGTTCAGTGAGCAGTTCTTC. Translated, it gives CASSVATGGFSEQFF.

This sequence joins TRBV5-5 and TRBJ1-2; 8 bases line up with TRBD1. V dropped 4 bases and J dropped 8; count of bases not matched to a gene: 7. The CDR3 has 13 amino acids. From germline, CDR1 is SGHKS and CDR2 YYEKEE (reference sequence). The CDR3 sequence is CASSLDRGEGYTF. The CDR3 bases are TGTGCCAGCAGCCTCGACAGGGGCGAGGGCTACACCTTC.

In its sample, this clonotype was seen many times. The V gene is TRBV7-2, the J gene TRBJ2-4, with 7 nucleotides matching TRBD1. Germline V lookup: CDR1 SGHTA, CDR2 FQGNSA. The CDR3 totals 16 residues. J lost 3 bases, V lost 5 bases, and 10 bases had no gene match. DNA for the CDR3: TGTGCCAGCAGCACACAGGGGAACCCTTACAAAAACATTCAGTACTTC. Its protein is CASSTQGNPYKNIQYF.

The chain joins TRBV13 to TRBJ2-7; 10 bases map to TRBD2. V lost 2 bases, J lost 7 bases, and 11 bases stayed unmatched. This CDR3 is 16 amino acids long. Germline CDR1 PRHDT, CDR2 FYEKMQ (reference sequence). The DNA of the CDR3 is TGTGCCAGCAGCTTACCCAGCGGGGGGGCATACAATGAGCAGTACTTC. This encodes CASSLPSGGAYNEQYF.

The V call is TRBV11-2, the J call TRBJ2-1; D is possibly TRBD1 (6 bases). The J call may be wrong; the DNA end is better matched by TRBJ2-7. The CDR3 has 19 amino acids. Per the germline V gene, CDR1 is SGHAT and CDR2 is FQNNGV. CDR3 sequence (DNA): TGTGCCAGCAGCTTAGCCCCACGTATTGTCGGGACAAGCTACAATGAGCAGTACTTC. Translated, it gives CASSLAPRIVGTSYNEQYF.

In its sample, this clonotype was seen a few times. This rearrangement joins TRBV7-2 to TRBJ2-3; 9 nucleotides align to TRBD2. Germline V CDR1 and CDR2: SGHTA, FQGNSA. This CDR3 spans 16 amino acids. Trimming took 5 bases from V and 0 from J; bases not matched to a gene: 6. The CDR3 nucleotides read TGTGCCAGCAGCCCTCTAGCGGGGCTGAGCACAGATACGCAGTATTTT. Its protein product is CASSPLAGLSTDTQYF.

The rearrangement uses TRBV7-9 and TRBJ1-6; D is perhaps TRBD1 (5 bases). This CDR3 contains 14 residues. The V end was cut by 3 bases, the J end by 10 bases, with 13 bases between. CDR1 is SEHNR and CDR2 is FQNEAQ in the germline V gene (reference sequence). The CDR3 region has the DNA TGTGCCAGCAGCTTGGTCCAGGGTGACTCACCCCTCCACTTT. It translates to CASSLVQGDSPLHF. The full variable domain, in which reference TRBV7-9 and TRBJ1-6 provide the parts outside the CDR3, is DTGVSQNPRHKITKRGQNVTFRCDPISEHNRLYWYRQTLGQGPEFLTYFQNEAQLEKSRLLSDRFSAERPKGSFSTLEIQRTEQGDSAMYLCASSLVQGDSPLHFGNGTRLTVT.

The rearrangement joins TRBV27 to TRBJ2-1, with unresolved D. V lost 3 bases and J lost 4, with 13 bases in between. There are 15 residues in the CDR3. CDR1 is MNHEY and CDR2 is SMNVEV in the germline V gene (reference sequence). CDR3 region: CASSFSPVQYNEQFF. The CDR3, as DNA: TGTGCCAGCAGTTTTTCCCCAGTCCAATACAATGAGCAGTTCTTC.

The rearrangement links TRBV5-5 to TRBJ1-5, with D hard to call. The CDR3 contains 15 residues. Trimming cost V 2 bases and J 0 bases, with 9 bases left between them. The germline gives CDR1 SGHKS, CDR2 YYEKEE (reference sequence). The DNA of the CDR3 is TGTGCCAGCAGCTTAAACAGTCATAGCAATCAGCCCCAGCATTTT. This translates into CASSLNSHSNQPQHF.

This chain's CDR3 is CASSIIASSYNEQFF. The CDR3 coding sequence is TGTGCCAGCAGCATAATAGCTAGCTCCTACAATGAGCAGTTCTTC. The gene calls are TRBV11-2 and TRBJ2-1; no clear D. This CDR3 is 15 amino acids long. Trimming shortened V by 5 bases and J by 0 bases, and 11 bases separated the two germline ends. In germline, CDR1 is SGHAT, CDR2 FQNNGV.

The chain is built from TRBV15 and TRBJ2-1, with 7 bases fitting TRBD1. Germline CDR1 LNHNV, CDR2 YYDKDF (reference sequence). The ends lost 1 base at V and 10 bases at J; junction bases unmatched: 10. The CDR3 length is 15 residues. The CDR3 DNA follows: TGTGCCACCAGCAGAGCGGACAGGCATTTAACGGAGCAGTTCTTC. This gives the protein CATSRADRHLTEQFF.

The V and J genes are TRBV6-2 or TRBV6-3 and TRBJ2-3, with 12 bases lining up with TRBD2. With V trimmed by 2 bases and J by 3 bases, 9 bases remained unmatched. Germline values: CDR1 MNHEY, CDR2 SVGEGT. The CDR3 is made up of 18 amino acids. CDR3 loop: CASSYASLAGGGTDTQYF. Written as DNA, the CDR3 is TGTGCCAGCAGTTACGCCTCTCTAGCGGGAGGGGGGACAGATACGCAGTATTTT.

The chain couples TRBV7-2 to TRBJ2-1; possibly TRBD1 for D (5 bases). V lost 3 bases, J lost 9 bases, and 9 bases lay in between. The CDR3 sequence is 12 residues long. Germline V gene data show CDR1 as SGHTA and CDR2 as FQGNSA. CDR3 nucleotide sequence: TGTGCCAGCAGCTTGGGGCCCTCTGAGCAGTTCTTC. It codes for CASSLGPSEQFF.

This clonotype was recorded only once. One junction end disagrees with the germline gene, perhaps due to a read error. The chain has TRBV6-1 and TRBJ2-5; weak D call: TRBD2 (5 bases). CDR1 and CDR2 from the germline V gene are MNHNS and SASEGT. This CDR3 has 14 residues. The CDR3 spells CGSRRHEGWETQYF. The CDR3 region has the DNA TGTGGCAGCAGACGACATGAGGGTTGGGAGACCCAGTACTTC.

A remark on this clonotype: The junction shows a germline mismatch at one end, possibly a read error. The genes are TRBV14 and TRBJ2-1; TRBD2 matches at 7 bases. The CDR3 consists of 17 residues. Germline CDR1 SGHDN, CDR2 FVKESK. CDR3 in amino acids: CTSSRRGASGVYNEQFF. The CDR3 bases are TGTACCAGCAGCCGTAGGGGAGCGAGCGGGGTCTACAATGAGCAGTTCTTC.

This chain uses TRBV6-5 with TRBJ2-4, with 11 bases lining up with TRBD2. The J call is doubtful: the DNA matches TRBJ2-5 better. This CDR3 has 16 amino acids. Per the germline V gene, CDR1 is MNHEY and CDR2 is SVGAGI. The CDR3 region is CASSHTSGSRKETQYF. CDR3 sequence (DNA): TGTGCCAGCAGCCACACTAGCGGGAGTAGGAAGGAGACCCAGTACTTC.

With regard to this clonotype: This is likely a read error, given that the CDR3 carries no conserved phenylalanine or tryptophan at its end. V is TRBV5-1 and J is TRBJ1-1; TRBD1 aligns across 7 bases. Germline trimming cut 5 bases from V and 9 bases from J; bases unmatched to any gene: 10. The CDR3 loop spans 13 amino acids. The germline V gene has CDR1 SGHRS and CDR2 YFSETQ. CDR3 in DNA: TGCGCCAGCAGGGGACAGACAGAAGAACAAGCTTTCTCT. Translation: CASRGQTEEQAFS.

This sequence joins TRBV28 and TRBJ1-2; a weak D match, TRBD1 (5 bases). Germline V gene sequence: CDR1 MDHEN, CDR2 SYDVKM. Deletions cut 5 bases from V and 8 bases from J, with 24 bases between. The CDR3 covers 16 residues. DNA for the CDR3: TGTGCCAGCAGTCCGGCCGGGACTGAACATGTAGCCGGCTACACCTTC. Translated, it gives CASSPAGTEHVAGYTF.

The chain is built from TRBV28 and TRBJ2-7; D may match TRBD1 or TRBD2 (5 bases each). The CDR3 has 12 residues. The V gene's germline CDR1 is MDHEN and CDR2 SYDVKM. The V end was cut by 4 bases, the J end by 6 bases, with 10 bases between. The CDR3 loop reads CASSSWGCEQYF. CDR3 sequence (DNA): TGTGCCAGCAGTTCTTGGGGGTGCGAGCAGTACTTC.

This clonotype has a handful of counts. The V call is TRBV7-2, the J call TRBJ2-3; 9 nucleotides match TRBD2. V shed 5 bases, J shed 6 bases, and the junction held 9 bases outside the gene matches. CDR3 length equals 15 residues. Germline V gene data show CDR1 as SGHTA and CDR2 as FQGNSA. CDR3 sequence: CASSPDVAGVDTQYF. In DNA, the CDR3 is TGTGCCAGCAGCCCAGATGTAGCGGGGGTGGATACGCAGTATTTT.